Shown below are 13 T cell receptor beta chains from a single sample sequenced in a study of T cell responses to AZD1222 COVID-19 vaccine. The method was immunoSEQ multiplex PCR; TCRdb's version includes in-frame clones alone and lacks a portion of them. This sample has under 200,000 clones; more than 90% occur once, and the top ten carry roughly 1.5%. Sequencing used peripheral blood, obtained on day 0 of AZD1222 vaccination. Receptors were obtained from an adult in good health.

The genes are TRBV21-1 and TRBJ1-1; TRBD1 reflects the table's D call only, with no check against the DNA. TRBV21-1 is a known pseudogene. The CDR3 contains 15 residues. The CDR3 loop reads CASSKNMDRVSEAFF. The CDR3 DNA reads TGTGCCAGCAGCAAAAACATGGACAGGGTCTCTGAAGCTTTCTTT.

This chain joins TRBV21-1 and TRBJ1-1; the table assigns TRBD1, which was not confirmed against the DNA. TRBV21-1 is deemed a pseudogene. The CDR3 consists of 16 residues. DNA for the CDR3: TGTGCCAGCAGCGCGGGGACAGGGGGCAATTACACTGAAGCTTTCTTT. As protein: CASSAGTGGNYTEAFF.

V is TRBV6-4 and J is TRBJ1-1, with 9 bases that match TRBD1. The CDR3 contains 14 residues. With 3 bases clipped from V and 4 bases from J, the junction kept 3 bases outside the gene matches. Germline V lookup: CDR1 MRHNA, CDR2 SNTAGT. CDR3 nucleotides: TGTGCCAGCAGTGAGGACAGGGGAGGCACTGAAGCTTTCTTT. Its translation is CASSEDRGGTEAFF.

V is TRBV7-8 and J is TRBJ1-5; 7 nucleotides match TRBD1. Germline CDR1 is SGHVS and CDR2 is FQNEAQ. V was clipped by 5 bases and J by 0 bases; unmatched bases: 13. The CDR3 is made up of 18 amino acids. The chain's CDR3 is CASSPSGQYSISNQPQHF. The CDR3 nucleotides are TGTGCCAGCAGCCCATCGGGACAGTATTCGATTAGCAATCAGCCCCAGCATTTT.

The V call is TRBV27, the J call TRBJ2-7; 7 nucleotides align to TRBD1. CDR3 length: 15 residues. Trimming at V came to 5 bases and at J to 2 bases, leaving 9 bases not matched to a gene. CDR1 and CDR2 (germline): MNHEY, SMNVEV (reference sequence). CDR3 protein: CASSPRDSLTYEQYF. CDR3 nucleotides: TGTGCCAGCAGTCCAAGGGACAGCCTAACCTACGAGCAGTACTTC.

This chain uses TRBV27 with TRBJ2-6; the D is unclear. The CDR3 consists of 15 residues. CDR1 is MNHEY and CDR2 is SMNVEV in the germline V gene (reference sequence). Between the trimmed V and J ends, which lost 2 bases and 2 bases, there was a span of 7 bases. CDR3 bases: TGTGCCAGCAGTTTAAGGGAAGCTGGGGCCAACGTCCTGACTTTC. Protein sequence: CASSLREAGANVLTF. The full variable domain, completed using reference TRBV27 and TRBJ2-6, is EAQVTQNPRYLITVTGKKLTVTCSQNMNHEYMSWYRQDPGLGLRQIYYSMNVEVTDKGDVPEGYKVSRKEKRNFPLILESPSPNQTSLYFCASSLREAGANVLTFGAGSRLTVL.

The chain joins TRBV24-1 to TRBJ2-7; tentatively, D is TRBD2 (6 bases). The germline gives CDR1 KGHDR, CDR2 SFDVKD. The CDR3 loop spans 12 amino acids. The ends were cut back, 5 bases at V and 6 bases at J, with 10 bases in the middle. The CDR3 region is CATSAEGGEQYF. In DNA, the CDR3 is TGTGCCACCAGTGCCGAGGGAGGCGAGCAGTACTTC.

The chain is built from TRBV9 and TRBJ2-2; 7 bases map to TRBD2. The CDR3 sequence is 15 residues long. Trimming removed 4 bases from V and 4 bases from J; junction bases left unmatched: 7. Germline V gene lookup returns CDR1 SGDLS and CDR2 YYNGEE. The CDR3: CASSLAGRGTGELFF. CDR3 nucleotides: TGTGCCAGCAGCTTAGCGGGCCGAGGCACCGGGGAGCTGTTTTTT.

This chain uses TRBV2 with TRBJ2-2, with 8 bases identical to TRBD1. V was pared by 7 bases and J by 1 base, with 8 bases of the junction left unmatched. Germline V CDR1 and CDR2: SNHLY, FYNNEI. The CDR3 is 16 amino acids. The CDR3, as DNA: TGTGCCAGCATTATTCAAGGGACAGGGAACACCGGGGAGCTGTTTTTT. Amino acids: CASIIQGTGNTGELFF.

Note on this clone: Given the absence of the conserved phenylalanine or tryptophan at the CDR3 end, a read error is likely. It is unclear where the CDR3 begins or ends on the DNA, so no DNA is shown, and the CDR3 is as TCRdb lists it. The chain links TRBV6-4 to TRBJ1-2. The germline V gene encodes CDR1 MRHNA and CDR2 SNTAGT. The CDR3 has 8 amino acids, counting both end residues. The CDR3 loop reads CASFPRPP.

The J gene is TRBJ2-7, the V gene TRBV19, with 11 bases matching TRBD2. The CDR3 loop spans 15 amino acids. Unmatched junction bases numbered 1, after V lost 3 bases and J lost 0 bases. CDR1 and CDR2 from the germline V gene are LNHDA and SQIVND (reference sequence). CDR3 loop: CASSMLAGGSYEQYF. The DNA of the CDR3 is TGTGCCAGTAGTATGCTAGCGGGAGGCTCCTACGAGCAGTACTTC. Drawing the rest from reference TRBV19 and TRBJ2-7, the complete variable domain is DGGITQSPKYLFRKEGQNVTLSCEQNLNHDAMYWYRQDPGQGLRLIYYSQIVNDFQKGDIAEGYSVSREKKESFPLTVTSAQKNPTAFYLCASSMLAGGSYEQYFGPGTRLTVT.

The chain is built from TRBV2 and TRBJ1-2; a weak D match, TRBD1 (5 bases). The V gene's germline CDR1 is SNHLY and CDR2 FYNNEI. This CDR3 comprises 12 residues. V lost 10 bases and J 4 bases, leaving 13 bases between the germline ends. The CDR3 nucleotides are TGTGCCATGTCGCAGGGTACCTATGGCTACACCTTC. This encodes CAMSQGTYGYTF.

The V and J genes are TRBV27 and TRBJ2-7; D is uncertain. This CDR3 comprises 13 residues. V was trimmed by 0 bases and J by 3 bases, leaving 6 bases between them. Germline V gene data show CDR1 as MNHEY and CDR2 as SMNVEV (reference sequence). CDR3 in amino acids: CASSLSALYEQYF. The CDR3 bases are TGTGCCAGCAGTTTATCGGCGCTCTACGAGCAGTACTTC.